This TCR beta chain was recovered during a study of technical replicates of blood from a handful of donors. Germline CDR1 reads LNHDA; CDR2 reads SQIVND (reference sequence). The CDR3 is made up of 15 amino acids. Trimming pared 5 bases from V and 1 base from J, leaving 14 bases between. Clones were sequenced by immunoSEQ multiplex PCR, and TCRdb holds only the in-frame ones, with some missing. Among tens of thousands of clones listed, about nine tenths were seen once. This receptor was taken from a human donor in good health. Some clones in this sample may be carry-over from other donors' samples. The rearrangement links TRBV19 to TRBJ1-1, with D possibly TRBD1 on 5 matching bases. The sequenced material came from T cells isolated from PBMCs. CDR3 sequence reads: CASSVQQVGNTEAFF. The CDR3 DNA follows: TGTGCCAGTAGTGTGCAACAGGTTGGGAACACTGAAGCTTTCTTT.